This TCR beta chain appears in the sequencing data of a study of vaccination and CD4 T cells after COVID-19. Study-wide context: Stimuli were overlapping spike peptide pools of SARS-CoV-2 and three common cold coronaviruses (HCoV-NL63, HCoV-OC43, HCoV-229E).

Treatment given: roughly 11-day PBMC culture with coronavirus spike peptide pools or control peptides (ViraFEST assay). The unexposed donor gave CD4+ T cells before the COVID-19 pandemic (2011-2018). With 5 bases clipped from V and 10 bases from J, the junction kept 4 bases outside the gene matches. Germline V gene lookup returns CDR1 MNHEY and CDR2 SVGEGT. This CDR3 comprises 12 residues. The study sequenced cultured CD4+ T cell DNA using the Oncomine TCR Beta short-read assay. Once CD4+ T cells had been cultured, genomic DNA was extracted from them. Each CDR3 protein gets one entry after TCRdb re-called the PCR reads with MiXCR. Found here are under 7,000 distinct CDR3 sequences, around 34% of them singletons; the top ten hold around a third. This clonotype was seen a handful of times. Its antigen is not identified.

The rearrangement links TRBV6-2 or TRBV6-3 to TRBJ1-1, with TRBD1 matching 10 bases. The source is a human donor in good health. Specimen: CD4+ T cells from blood, cultured in vitro. The CDR3 is CASSLTGGAAFF. CDR3 in DNA: TGTGCCAGCAGTCTGACAGGGGGCGCAGCTTTCTTT.